This T cell receptor (beta chain) was sequenced during a study of OX40 agonist ivuxolimab in advanced cancers. At the level of the study: The study gave patients intravenous ivuxolimab at 0.01 to 10 mg/kg every 2 weeks. General study points: Low levels of normalized T-cell clonal expansion also appeared in some nonresponders. Compared with others, partial responders at 0.1-3.0 mg/kg displayed clonal expansion among the lowest. CD4+ and CD8+ blood T cells expanded clonally by week 6 at 0.1 to 3.0 mg/kg.

The J segment lost 3 bases and the V segment lost 5 bases, leaving 6 bases of the junction unmatched. CDR1 is LNHDA, CDR2 SQIVND, per germline (reference sequence). The CDR3 runs 14 residues. Generated by immunoSEQ multiplex PCR, the TCRdb table keeps only in-frame clones and is missing some. The top ten hold 2% to 2.5% of the sample, which has around 100,000 clones, roughly 95% seen once. This clone was counted once. Its antigen is as yet unknown. The sample in question was CD4+ or CD8+ T cells sorted from blood, obtained in a trial of the OX40 agonist ivuxolimab. The source is an adult with an advanced solid tumor such as melanoma, head and neck, liver or kidney cancer. The chain links TRBV19 to TRBJ2-7; 8 bases line up with TRBD1. The CDR3 DNA follows: TGTGCCAGTAGTGAGGGACAGGTGGTCTACGAGCAGTACTTC. Amino acids: CASSEGQVVYEQYF.